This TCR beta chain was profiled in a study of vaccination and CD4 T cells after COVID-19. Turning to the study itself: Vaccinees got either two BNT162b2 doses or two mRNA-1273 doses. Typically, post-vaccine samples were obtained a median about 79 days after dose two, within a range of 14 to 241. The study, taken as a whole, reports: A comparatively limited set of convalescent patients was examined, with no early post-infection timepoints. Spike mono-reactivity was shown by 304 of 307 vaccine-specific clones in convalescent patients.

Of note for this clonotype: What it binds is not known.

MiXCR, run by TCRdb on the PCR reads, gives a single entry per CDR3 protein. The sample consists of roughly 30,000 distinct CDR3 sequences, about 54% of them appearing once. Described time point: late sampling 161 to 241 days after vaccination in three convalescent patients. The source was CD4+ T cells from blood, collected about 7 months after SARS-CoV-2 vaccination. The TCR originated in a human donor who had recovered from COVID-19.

The CDR3 DNA reads TGTGCCAGCAGCTTAGGGCAGCCCCAAGAGACCCAGTACTTC. Translation gives CASSLGQPQETQYF. V is TRBV7-9 and J is TRBJ2-5; D uncertain. There are 14 residues in the CDR3. V shed 1 base and J shed 1 base, with 7 bases lying between them. The germline V gene has CDR1 SEHNR and CDR2 FQNEAQ (reference sequence).